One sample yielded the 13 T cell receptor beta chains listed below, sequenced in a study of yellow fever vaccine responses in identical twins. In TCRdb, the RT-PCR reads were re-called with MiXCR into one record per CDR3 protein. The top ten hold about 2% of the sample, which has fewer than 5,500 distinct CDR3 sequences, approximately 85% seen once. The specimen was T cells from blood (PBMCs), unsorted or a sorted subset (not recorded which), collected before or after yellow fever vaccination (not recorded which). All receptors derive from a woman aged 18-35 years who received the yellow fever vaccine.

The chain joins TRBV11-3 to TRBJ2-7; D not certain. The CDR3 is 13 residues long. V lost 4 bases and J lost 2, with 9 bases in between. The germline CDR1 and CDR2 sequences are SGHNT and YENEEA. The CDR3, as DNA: TGTGCCAGCAGCTATGACTTTACCTACGAGCAGTACTTC. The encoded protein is CASSYDFTYEQYF.

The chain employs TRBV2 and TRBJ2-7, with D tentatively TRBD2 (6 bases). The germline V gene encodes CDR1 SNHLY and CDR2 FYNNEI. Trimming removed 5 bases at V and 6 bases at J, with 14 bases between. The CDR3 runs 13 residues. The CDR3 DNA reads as TGTGCCAGCAGTTGGGCAGACGGGGGCGAGCAGTACTTC. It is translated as CASSWADGGEQYF.

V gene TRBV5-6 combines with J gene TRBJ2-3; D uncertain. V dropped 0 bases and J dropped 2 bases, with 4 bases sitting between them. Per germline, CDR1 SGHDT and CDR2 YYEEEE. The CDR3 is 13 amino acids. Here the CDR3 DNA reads TGTGCCAGCAGCTTGGATGTCACAGATACGCAGTATTTT. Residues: CASSLDVTDTQYF.

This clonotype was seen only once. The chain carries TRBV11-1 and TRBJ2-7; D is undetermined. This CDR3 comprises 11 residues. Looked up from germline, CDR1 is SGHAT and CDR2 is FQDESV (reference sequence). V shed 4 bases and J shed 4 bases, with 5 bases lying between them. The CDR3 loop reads CASSSLYEQYF. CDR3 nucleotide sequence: TGTGCCAGCAGCTCGTTGTACGAGCAGTACTTC.

The CDR3 sequence is CASSQDLALSTDTQYF. The CDR3 DNA sequence: TGCGCCAGCAGCCAAGATTTGGCCCTATCCACAGATACGCAGTATTTT. The V call is TRBV4-1, the J call TRBJ2-3; D is ambiguous. CDR1 is MGHRA, CDR2 YSYEKL, per germline. Trimming stripped 0 bases from V and 2 bases from J, with 12 bases between. The CDR3 consists of 16 residues.

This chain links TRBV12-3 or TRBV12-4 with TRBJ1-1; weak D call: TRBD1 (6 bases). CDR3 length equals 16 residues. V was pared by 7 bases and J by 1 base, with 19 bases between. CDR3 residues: CASTSRGSTGNTEAFF. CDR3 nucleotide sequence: TGTGCCAGCACCTCTCGGGGGTCGACAGGGAACACTGAAGCTTTCTTT.

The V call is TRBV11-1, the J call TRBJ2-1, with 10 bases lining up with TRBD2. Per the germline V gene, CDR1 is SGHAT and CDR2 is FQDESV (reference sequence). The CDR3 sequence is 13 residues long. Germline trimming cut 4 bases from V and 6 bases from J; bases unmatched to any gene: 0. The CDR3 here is CASSSSGGNEQFF. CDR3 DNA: TGTGCCAGCAGCTCTAGCGGGGGCAATGAGCAGTTCTTC.

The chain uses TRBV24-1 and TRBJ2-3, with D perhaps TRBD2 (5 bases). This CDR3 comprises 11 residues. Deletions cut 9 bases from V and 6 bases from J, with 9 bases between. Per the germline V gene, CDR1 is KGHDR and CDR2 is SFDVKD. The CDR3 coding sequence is TGTGCCACCTCATCGGGGGATACGCAGTATTTT. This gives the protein CATSSGDTQYF.

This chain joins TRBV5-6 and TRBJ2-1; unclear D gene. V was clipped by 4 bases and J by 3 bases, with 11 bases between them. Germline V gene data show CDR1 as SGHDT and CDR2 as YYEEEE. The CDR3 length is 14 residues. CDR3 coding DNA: TGTGCCAGCAGCGGTACGGACGGCTACAATGAGCAGTTCTTC. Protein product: CASSGTDGYNEQFF.

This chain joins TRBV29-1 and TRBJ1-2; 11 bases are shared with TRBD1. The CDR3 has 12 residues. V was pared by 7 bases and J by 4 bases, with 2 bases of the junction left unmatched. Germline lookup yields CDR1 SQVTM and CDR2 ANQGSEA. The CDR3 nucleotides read TGCAGCGCGGACAGGGGGCCCTATGGCTACACCTTC. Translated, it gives CSADRGPYGYTF. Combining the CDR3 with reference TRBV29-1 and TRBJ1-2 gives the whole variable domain SAVISQKPSRDICQRGTSLTIQCQVDSQVTMMFWYRQQPGQSLTLIATANQGSEATYESGFVIDKFPISRPNLTFSTLTVSNMSPEDSSIYLCSADRGPYGYTFGSGTRLTVV.

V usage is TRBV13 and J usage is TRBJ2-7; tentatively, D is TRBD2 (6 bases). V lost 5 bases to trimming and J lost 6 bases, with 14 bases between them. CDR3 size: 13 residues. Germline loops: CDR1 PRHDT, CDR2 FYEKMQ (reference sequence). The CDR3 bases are TGTGCCAGCAGCCCTGGGACTGCCTTCGAGCAGTACTTC. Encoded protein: CASSPGTAFEQYF. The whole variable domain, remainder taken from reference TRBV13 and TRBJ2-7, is AAGVIQSPRHLIKEKRETATLKCYPIPRHDTVYWYQQGPGQDPQFLISFYEKMQSDKGSIPDRFSAQQFSDYHSELNMSSLELGDSALYFCASSPGTAFEQYFGPGTRLTVT.

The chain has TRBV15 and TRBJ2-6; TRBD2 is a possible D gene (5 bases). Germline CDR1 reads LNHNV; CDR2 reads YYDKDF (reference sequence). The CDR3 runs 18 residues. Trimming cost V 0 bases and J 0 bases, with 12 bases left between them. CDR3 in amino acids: CATSRDRGSHSGANVLTF. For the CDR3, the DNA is TGTGCCACCAGCAGAGATCGGGGTTCGCACTCTGGGGCCAACGTCCTGACTTTC.

Here the CDR3 reads CASSPGTDTQYF. The CDR3 region has the DNA TGTGCCAGCTCACCAGGGACAGATACGCAGTATTTT. The gene calls are TRBV18 and TRBJ2-3; no definite D call. With 2 bases removed from V and 3 bases from J, the gap between germline ends came to 3 bases. The CDR3 spans 12 residues. In germline, CDR1 is KGHSH, CDR2 LQKENI.